The next 15 T cell receptor beta chains were all read from a single sample in a study of blood T cell repertoires in COVID-19. Produced via immunoSEQ multiplex PCR; TCRdb's table is partial and in-frame only. The table has more than 85,000 clones, 90% to 95% seen once; the top ten hold approximately 1.7%. Material: peripheral blood. Receptor source: a man between 60 and 75 years old with acute or convalescent COVID-19.

The V call is TRBV6-4, the J call TRBJ2-3; D ambiguous. V was cut by 0 bases and J by 6 bases, with 4 bases left in between. CDR1 and CDR2 from the germline V gene are MRHNA and SNTAGT. The CDR3 has 12 amino acids. This CDR3 reads CASSDSRDTQYF. CDR3 DNA sequence: TGTGCCAGCAGTGACTCGAGGGATACGCAGTATTTT.

The chain has TRBV2 and TRBJ1-2, with 10 bases lining up with TRBD1. CDR3 length: 13 amino acids. V lost 3 bases, J lost 8 bases, and 3 bases stayed unmatched. Germline CDR1 SNHLY, CDR2 FYNNEI. The CDR3 DNA is TGTGCCAGCAGTGAGGGACAGGGGCTAGGCTACACCTTC. Translation gives CASSEGQGLGYTF.

This rearrangement joins TRBV7-2 to TRBJ2-7; D call uncertain. In germline, CDR1 is SGHTA, CDR2 FQGNSA. The CDR3 is made up of 15 amino acids. Trimming stripped 1 base from V and 0 bases from J, with 10 bases between. CDR3 region: CASSLDSFVSYEQYF. The CDR3 nucleotides read TGTGCCAGCAGCTTAGACTCGTTTGTCTCCTACGAGCAGTACTTC. Full variable domain (missing parts from reference TRBV7-2 and TRBJ2-7): GAGVSQSPSNKVTEKGKDVELRCDPISGHTALYWYRQSLGQGLEFLIYFQGNSAPDKSGLPSDRFSAERTGGSVSTLTIQRTQQEDSAVYLCASSLDSFVSYEQYFGPGTRLTVT.

The chain combines TRBV4-2 with TRBJ2-3; 10 positions match TRBD2. Unmatched junction bases numbered 7, after V lost 1 base and J lost 9 bases. CDR3 size: 15 residues. The germline V gene has CDR1 LGHNA and CDR2 YNFKEQ. In DNA, the CDR3 is TGTGCCAGCAGCCAAGGGACTAGCGGCTTGAACACGCAGTATTTT. It encodes CASSQGTSGLNTQYF.

The rearrangement links TRBV4-3 to TRBJ1-1, with D possibly being TRBD1 (6 bases). Trimming stripped 0 bases from V and 4 bases from J, with 9 bases between. Germline CDR1 is LGHNA and CDR2 is YSLEER. The CDR3 has 14 residues. The CDR3 region has the DNA TGCGCCAGCAGCCAAGATCGACAGGTCACTGAAGCTTTCTTT. Translated: CASSQDRQVTEAFF.

The rearrangement joins TRBV6-1 to TRBJ1-4; D call uncertain. The CDR3 runs to 15 residues. Germline CDR1 and CDR2: MNHNS and SASEGT. The V end was cut by 1 base, the J end by 8 bases, with 14 bases between. CDR3 sequence (DNA): TGTGCCAGCAGTGAAGGCCGGACGGGGAGGGAAAAACTGTTTTTT. Protein: CASSEGRTGREKLFF.

The genes are TRBV5-4 and TRBJ2-1, with D uncertain. CDR3 length equals 11 residues. V shed 4 bases and J shed 8 bases, with 7 bases lying between them. The V gene's germline CDR1 is SGHNT and CDR2 YYREEE (reference sequence). CDR3 sequence reads: CASSLTHEQFF. The DNA for the CDR3 is TGTGCCAGCAGCCTGACTCATGAGCAGTTCTTC.

The V call is TRBV5-8, the J call TRBJ2-2, with TRBD2 matching 7 bases. Germline V gene sequence: CDR1 SGHTS, CDR2 YDEGEE. With V trimmed by 0 bases and J by 5 bases, 7 bases remained unmatched. The length of the CDR3 is 16 residues. This chain's CDR3 is CASSLASQGGTGELFF. The CDR3 DNA sequence: TGTGCCAGCAGCTTGGCCTCCCAGGGAGGGACCGGGGAGCTGTTTTTT.

The rearrangement joins TRBV28 to TRBJ2-7; TRBD2 matches at 8 bases. In germline, CDR1 is MDHEN, CDR2 SYDVKM. There are 12 residues in the CDR3. The V segment lost 5 bases and the J segment 6 bases; nucleotides outside the gene matches: 3. The CDR3 DNA reads TGTGCCAGCAGTGAACGGGAGGGCGAGCAGTACTTC. Protein product: CASSEREGEQYF.

This chain joins TRBV7-6 and TRBJ1-1, with 8 bases fitting TRBD1. There are 19 residues in the CDR3. Germline V gene data show CDR1 as SGHVS and CDR2 as FNYEAQ. V gave up 5 bases and J gave up 0 bases; unmatched junction bases: 17. Here the CDR3 reads CASSAASRTGITVNTEAFF. The CDR3 bases are TGTGCCAGCAGCGCGGCTAGTCGGACAGGGATTACGGTGAACACTGAAGCTTTCTTT. Full variable domain (rest looked up from reference TRBV7-6 and TRBJ1-1): GAGVSQSPRYKVTKRGQDVALRCDPISGHVSLYWYRQALGQGPEFLTYFNYEAQQDKSGLPNDRFSAERPEGSISTLTIQRTEQRDSAMYRCASSAASRTGITVNTEAFFGQGTRLTVV.

The rearrangement joins TRBV28 to TRBJ1-1; 10 bases match TRBD1. The CDR3 consists of 16 residues. From germline, CDR1 is MDHEN and CDR2 SYDVKM. With V trimmed by 5 bases and J by 4 bases, 10 bases remained unmatched. In nucleotides, the CDR3 is TGTGCCAGCAGTACTACGGGACAGGGGAGGTTCACTGAAGCTTTCTTT. Its translation is CASSTTGQGRFTEAFF.

The chain links TRBV2 to TRBJ1-2; D is unclear. The CDR3 spans 11 residues. The germline V and J ends were trimmed by 6 bases and 8 bases, with 10 bases remaining between them. Germline V CDR1 and CDR2: SNHLY, FYNNEI. In nucleotides, the CDR3 is TGTGCCAGCAGAGTTGATAGAGGCTACACCTTC. This translates into CASRVDRGYTF. Full variable domain (missing parts from reference TRBV2 and TRBJ1-2): EPEVTQTPSHQVTQMGQEVILRCVPISNHLYFYWYRQILGQKVEFLVSFYNNEISEKSEIFDDQFSVERPDGSNFTLKIRSTKLEDSAMYFCASRVDRGYTFGSGTRLTVV.

The chain recombines TRBV5-1 with TRBJ2-2; the match to TRBD2 covers 10 bases. V lost 1 base to trimming and J lost 7 bases; unmatched junction nucleotides: 4. The CDR3 sequence is 15 residues long. Per the germline V gene, CDR1 is SGHRS and CDR2 is YFSETQ. CDR3 sequence (DNA): TGCGCCAGCAGCTTGCTAGCGGGAGACGGCGGGGAGCTGTTTTTT. Protein: CASSLLAGDGGELFF.

The chain joins TRBV6-2 or TRBV6-3 to TRBJ1-5, with TRBD1 identical over 7 bases. CDR1 and CDR2 from the germline V gene are MNHEY and SVGEGT. V lost 5 bases and J lost 1; bases outside the gene matches: 5. The CDR3 has 15 amino acids. The CDR3 protein is CASSPDRESNQPQHF. In nucleotides, the CDR3 is TGTGCCAGCAGTCCCGACAGGGAAAGCAATCAGCCCCAGCATTTT.

V gene TRBV5-1 combines with J gene TRBJ1-5; 8 bases match TRBD1. The germline V gene has CDR1 SGHRS and CDR2 YFSETQ. The CDR3 spans 15 residues. The J segment lost 6 bases and the V segment lost 2 bases, leaving 7 bases of the junction unmatched. CDR3 loop: CASSLTGGGLQPQHF. The CDR3 nucleotides read TGCGCCAGCAGCTTAACAGGGGGAGGGCTTCAGCCCCAGCATTTT.